Detailed here is one T cell receptor beta chain. V was shortened by 5 bases and J by 0 bases, with 11 bases between the two germline ends. The length of the CDR3 is 15 residues. MiXCR, applied by TCRdb to the 5' RACE reads, yields one record per CDR3 protein. Here the sample spans some 150,000 distinct CDR3 sequences, about 5.7% being singletons. This entry belongs to a study of T-cell memory formation after mild COVID-19. Across the whole study: TCR clusters mostly belonged to single donors.

This TCR derives from an adult woman who had mild COVID-19 (a few samples of this study predate the infection). Cell type and time point are not known. The V gene is TRBV12-3 or TRBV12-4, the J gene TRBJ2-1; D is undetermined. Source material: PBMCs or a T cell subset sorted from them (not recorded which). As DNA, the CDR3 is TGTGCCAGCAGTCCGCACGGAAGCTCCTACAATGAGCAGTTCTTC. This encodes CASSPHGSSYNEQFF.